This TCR beta chain was identified in a study of post-analysis software for immune sequencing data. With respect to this clonotype: Its target is unknown.

V lost 0 bases to trimming and J lost 3 bases; unmatched junction nucleotides: 5. The CDR3 totals 14 residues. The germline gives CDR1 GTSNPN, CDR2 SVGIG (reference sequence). Study-level points and caveats: Higher frequency in patients than in controls was seen for roughly five TRBV segments, with TRBV5-6, TRBV5-1 and TRBV20-1 among them.

Tagging with unique molecular identifiers was a feature of the TCR beta cDNA libraries. TCRdb reanalysed the PCR reads using MiXCR and keeps one entry per CDR3 protein. The table has some 700,000 distinct CDR3 sequences, over 45% seen once; the top ten hold about 11%. The sequencing sample was made of blood. This sequence was found in a girl under 10 years old with multiple sclerosis. This chain joins TRBV30 and TRBJ2-7; 7 nucleotides line up with TRBD1. The CDR3 DNA is TGTGCCTGGAGTGTACAGGACAGGCGCTACGAGCAGTACTTC. Protein product: CAWSVQDRRYEQYF.